The 13 T cell receptor beta chains below come from one sample, sequenced in a study of post-analysis software for immune sequencing data. Study-level results: Patients showed TRBV5-6, TRBV5-1 and TRBV20-1 among a few TRBV segments more frequent than in controls.

TCR beta cDNA libraries included unique molecular identifiers. Using its own MiXCR run on the PCR reads, TCRdb lists one record per CDR3 protein. The sample lists roughly 600,000 distinct CDR3 sequences, 40% to 50% occurring once. Their antigen targets remain unknown. The sequenced material came from blood. The source of these receptors is a girl aged 5-17 years with multiple sclerosis.

This clonotype was detected a few times. The chain links TRBV12-3 or TRBV12-4 to TRBJ2-7, with 8 bases matching TRBD2. The ends lost 6 bases at V and 0 bases at J; junction bases unmatched: 1. The CDR3 is made up of 13 amino acids. In nucleotides, the CDR3 is TGTGCCAGCAGGGGACTAGGCTCCTACGAGCAGTACTTC. It specifies CASRGLGSYEQYF.

This rearrangement joins TRBV29-1 to TRBJ2-3; TRBD2 is a possible D gene (6 bases). Trimming removed 2 bases from V and 6 bases from J, with 9 bases in between. The germline gives CDR1 SQVTM, CDR2 ANQGSEA. This CDR3 spans 12 amino acids. The CDR3, as DNA: TGCAGCGTTGAAAGGGAGGAGGATACGCAGTATTTT. As protein: CSVEREEDTQYF.

This chain connects TRBV5-1 to TRBJ1-2, with D unclear. Trimming removed 4 bases from V and 2 bases from J, with 21 bases in between. The CDR3 contains 17 residues. Germline V gene data show CDR1 as SGHRS and CDR2 as YFSETQ. The CDR3 sequence: CASSRQNITTLNYGYTF. The CDR3, as DNA: TGCGCCAGCAGCCGGCAGAACATTACAACCTTAAACTATGGCTACACCTTC.

The chain uses TRBV28 and TRBJ2-3; 7 bases agree with TRBD2. V shed 5 bases and J 2 bases; nucleotides not matched to a gene: 1. The CDR3 loop spans 13 amino acids. From germline, CDR1 is MDHEN and CDR2 SYDVKM. In DNA form, the CDR3 reads TGTGCCAGCAGTGGGACTAACACAGATACGCAGTATTTT. Translated: CASSGTNTDTQYF. Complete variable domain (other parts from reference TRBV28 and TRBJ2-3): DVKVTQSSRYLVKRTGEKVFLECVQDMDHENMFWYRQDPGLGLRLIYFSYDVKMKEKGDIPEGYSVSREKKERFSLILESASTNQTSMYLCASSGTNTDTQYFGPGTRLTVL.

This chain connects TRBV27 to TRBJ2-1; D possibly corresponds to TRBD2 (5 bases). The CDR3 is 14 residues long. The V end lost 5 bases, the J end lost 10 bases, and 18 bases lay between the germline ends. The germline V gene has CDR1 MNHEY and CDR2 SMNVEV (reference sequence). The CDR3 nucleotides read TGTGCCAGCAGTCTCCTGACTAACGGTAACGAGCAGTTCTTC. Translating it yields CASSLLTNGNEQFF.

This clonotype showed up just a few times. The V call is TRBV5-5, the J call TRBJ2-7, with D hard to call. Trimming took 4 bases from V and 2 from J, leaving 13 bases between them. This CDR3 is built from 14 residues. CDR1 and CDR2 from the germline V gene are SGHKS and YYEKEE (reference sequence). Here the CDR3 reads CASSRSRVTYEQYF. CDR3 sequence (DNA): TGTGCCAGCAGCAGGAGCCGAGTCACCTACGAGCAGTACTTC.

The chain uses TRBV12-3 or TRBV12-4 and TRBJ2-7; the match to TRBD2 covers 8 bases. CDR3 length equals 16 residues. Trimming removed 7 bases from V and 7 bases from J; junction bases left unmatched: 18. CDR3 protein: CASTLGAPGLGREQYF. The CDR3 region has the DNA TGTGCCAGCACCTTAGGGGCCCCGGGACTAGGGAGGGAGCAGTACTTC.

This clonotype was observed a handful of times. V and J are TRBV6-2 or TRBV6-3 and TRBJ2-1; D is perhaps TRBD1 (6 bases). Trimming took 2 bases from V and 0 from J, leaving 11 bases between them. CDR1 is MNHEY, CDR2 SVGEGT, per germline. The CDR3 spans 16 residues. CDR3 DNA sequence: TGTGCCAGCAGTTACCCCCAGGGGTACTCCTACAATGAGCAGTTCTTC. Its protein is CASSYPQGYSYNEQFF.

The table lists this clonotype with a few counts. V gene TRBV20-1 combines with J gene TRBJ1-1; a possible D gene is TRBD1 (6 bases). Germline CDR1 and CDR2: DFQATT and SNEGSKA (reference sequence). This CDR3 comprises 14 residues. The germline V and J ends were trimmed by 3 bases and 7 bases, with 18 bases remaining between them. CDR3 loop: CSASSGRTAYEAFF. The CDR3 DNA reads as TGCAGTGCTAGTTCTGGGCGGACAGCGTATGAAGCTTTCTTT.

The chain combines TRBV9 with TRBJ1-1; 7 nucleotides match TRBD1. Germline CDR1 is SGDLS and CDR2 is YYNGEE. V was pared by 4 bases and J by 6 bases, with 12 bases of the junction left unmatched. The CDR3 totals 15 residues. DNA for the CDR3: TGTGCCAGCAGCCGAATCACAGGGGCGAGGGCTGAAGCTTTCTTT. Its protein is CASSRITGARAEAFF.

This chain joins TRBV7-2 and TRBJ2-7, with 11 bases lining up with TRBD2. V dropped 1 base and J dropped 6; count of bases not matched to a gene: 8. This CDR3 spans 16 amino acids. From germline, CDR1 is SGHTA and CDR2 FQGNSA. CDR3 sequence: CASSLVLAGGPLEQYF. CDR3 DNA sequence: TGTGCCAGCAGCTTAGTATTAGCGGGGGGGCCTCTCGAGCAGTACTTC.

Note on this clonotype: The junction departs from the called germline gene at one end, perhaps through a read error. This chain connects TRBV12-3 or TRBV12-4 to TRBJ2-7; D not certain. CDR3 length: 12 residues. DNA of the CDR3: TGTGCCAGCAGTCCGGATTCCTACGGGCAGTACTTC. Protein product: CASSPDSYGQYF.

This chain connects TRBV20-1 to TRBJ2-5; 7 bases are shared with TRBD2. V shed 6 bases, J shed 1 base, and the junction held 14 bases outside the gene matches. This CDR3 contains 16 residues. Germline values: CDR1 DFQATT, CDR2 SNEGSKA (reference sequence). The CDR3 sequence is CSAGVGRAGSQETQYF. The CDR3 DNA is TGCAGTGCGGGGGTGGGACGAGCGGGGAGCCAAGAGACCCAGTACTTC.